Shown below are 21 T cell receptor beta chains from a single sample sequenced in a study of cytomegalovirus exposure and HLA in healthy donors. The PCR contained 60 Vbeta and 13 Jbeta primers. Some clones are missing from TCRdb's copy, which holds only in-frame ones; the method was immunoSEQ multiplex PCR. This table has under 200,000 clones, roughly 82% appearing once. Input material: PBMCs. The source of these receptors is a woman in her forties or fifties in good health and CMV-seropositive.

CDR3 region: CASSLAGGPQNIQYF. For the CDR3, the DNA is TGTGCCAGCAGCTTAGCGGGGGGGCCCCAAAACATTCAGTACTTC. This chain joins TRBV7-2 and TRBJ2-4, with a tentative D call TRBD2 (7 bases). Trimming pared 0 bases from V and 5 bases from J, leaving 11 bases between. Germline assignment: CDR1 SGHTA and CDR2 FQGNSA. The CDR3 contains 15 residues.

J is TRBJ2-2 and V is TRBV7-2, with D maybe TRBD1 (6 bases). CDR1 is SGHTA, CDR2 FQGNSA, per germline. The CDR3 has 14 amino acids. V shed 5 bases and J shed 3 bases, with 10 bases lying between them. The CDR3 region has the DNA TGTGCCAGCAGCCCGAGGGGGTACACCGGGGAGCTGTTTTTT. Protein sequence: CASSPRGYTGELFF.

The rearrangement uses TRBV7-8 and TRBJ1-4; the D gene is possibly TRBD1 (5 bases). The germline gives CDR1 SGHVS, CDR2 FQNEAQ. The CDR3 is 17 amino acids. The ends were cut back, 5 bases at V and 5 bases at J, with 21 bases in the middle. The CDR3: CASSPAGGGSLNEKLFF. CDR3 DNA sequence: TGTGCCAGCAGCCCGGCTGGGGGGGGGAGCTTAAATGAAAAACTGTTTTTT.

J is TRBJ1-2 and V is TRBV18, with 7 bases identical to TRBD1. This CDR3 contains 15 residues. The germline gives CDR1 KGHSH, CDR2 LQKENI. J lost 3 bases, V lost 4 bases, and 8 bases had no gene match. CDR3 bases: TGTGCCAGCTCACTGAACAGGGGCTCGGACTATGGCTACACCTTC. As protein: CASSLNRGSDYGYTF.

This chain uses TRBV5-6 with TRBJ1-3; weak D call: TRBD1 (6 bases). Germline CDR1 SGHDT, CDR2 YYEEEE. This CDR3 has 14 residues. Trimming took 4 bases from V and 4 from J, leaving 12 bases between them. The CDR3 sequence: CASSDGRGGNTIYF. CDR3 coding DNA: TGTGCCAGCAGCGACGGCAGGGGAGGAAACACCATATATTTT.

The CDR3, as DNA: TGTGCCAGCAGTTACCAGGGGCTTGGAAACACCATATATTTT. Translated, it gives CASSYQGLGNTIYF. The V and J genes are TRBV6-5 and TRBJ1-3; D possibly corresponds to TRBD1 (6 bases). The CDR3 loop spans 14 amino acids. The germline V and J ends were trimmed by 2 bases and 3 bases, with 8 bases remaining between them. Germline V gene data show CDR1 as MNHEY and CDR2 as SVGAGI.

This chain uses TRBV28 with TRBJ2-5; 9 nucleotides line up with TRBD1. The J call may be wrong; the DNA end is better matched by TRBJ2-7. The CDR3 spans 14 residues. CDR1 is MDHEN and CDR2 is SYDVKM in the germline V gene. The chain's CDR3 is CASSVRDRVDEQYF. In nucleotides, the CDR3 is TGTGCCAGCAGTGTCCGGGACAGGGTCGACGAGCAGTACTTC.

The CDR3 coding sequence is TGTGCCAGCAGCTTAAAAGGGGGATACACTGAAGCTTTCTTT. Its protein is CASSLKGGYTEAFF. The chain couples TRBV7-8 to TRBJ1-1, with D tentatively TRBD1 (6 bases). CDR1 is SGHVS and CDR2 is FQNEAQ in the germline V gene. Trimming took off 2 bases at V and 3 bases at J, with 10 bases between the two ends. The CDR3 has 14 amino acids.

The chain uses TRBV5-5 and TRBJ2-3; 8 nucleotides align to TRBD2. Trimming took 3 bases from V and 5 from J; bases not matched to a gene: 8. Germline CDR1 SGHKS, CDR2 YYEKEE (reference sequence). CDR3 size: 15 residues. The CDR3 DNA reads TGTGCCAGCAGCTCCTCGGGGGGGCCGATAGATACGCAGTATTTT. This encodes CASSSSGGPIDTQYF.

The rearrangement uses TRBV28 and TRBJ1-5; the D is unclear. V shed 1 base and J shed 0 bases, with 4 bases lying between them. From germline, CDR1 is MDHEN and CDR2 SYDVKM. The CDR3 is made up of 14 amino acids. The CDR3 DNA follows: TGTGCCAGCAGTTTATTATCTAGCAATCAGCCCCAGCATTTT. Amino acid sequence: CASSLLSSNQPQHF.

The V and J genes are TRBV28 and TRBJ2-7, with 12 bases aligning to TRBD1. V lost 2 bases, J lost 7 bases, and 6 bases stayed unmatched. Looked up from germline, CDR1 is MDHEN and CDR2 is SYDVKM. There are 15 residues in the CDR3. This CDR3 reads CASSLPGTGGVEQYF. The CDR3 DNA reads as TGTGCCAGCAGTTTACCCGGGACAGGGGGCGTTGAGCAGTACTTC.

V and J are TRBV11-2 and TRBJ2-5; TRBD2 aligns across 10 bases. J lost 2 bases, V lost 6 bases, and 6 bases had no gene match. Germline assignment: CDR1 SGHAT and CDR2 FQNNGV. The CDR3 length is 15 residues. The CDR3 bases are TGTGCCAGCAGAAGGACTAGCGGAAGACAAGAGACCCAGTACTTC. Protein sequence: CASRRTSGRQETQYF. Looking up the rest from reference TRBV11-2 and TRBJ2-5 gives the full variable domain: EAGVAQSPRYKIIEKRQSVAFWCNPISGHATLYWYQQILGQGPKLLIQFQNNGVVDDSQLPKDRFSAERLKGVDSTLKIQPAKLEDSAVYLCASRRTSGRQETQYFGPGTRLLVL.

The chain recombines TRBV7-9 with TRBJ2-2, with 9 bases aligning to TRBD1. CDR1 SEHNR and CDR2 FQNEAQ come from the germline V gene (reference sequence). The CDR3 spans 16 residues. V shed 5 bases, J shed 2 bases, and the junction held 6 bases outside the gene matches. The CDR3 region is CASSPGTGTNTGELFF. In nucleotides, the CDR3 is TGTGCCAGCAGCCCGGGGACAGGGACTAACACCGGGGAGCTGTTTTTT.

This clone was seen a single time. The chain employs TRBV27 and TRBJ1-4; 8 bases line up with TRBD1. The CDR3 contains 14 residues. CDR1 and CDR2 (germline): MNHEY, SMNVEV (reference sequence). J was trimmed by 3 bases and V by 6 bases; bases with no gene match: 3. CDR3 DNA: TGTGCCAGCAGCTTACAGGGGGCTAATGAAAAACTGTTTTTT. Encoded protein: CASSLQGANEKLFF.

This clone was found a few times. CDR3 loop: CASSPIGGWRGEQYF. CDR3 DNA: TGTGCCAGCAGCCCAATTGGGGGGTGGAGGGGCGAGCAGTACTTC. The V gene is TRBV6-5, the J gene TRBJ2-7; possibly TRBD2 for D (6 bases). The germline CDR1 and CDR2 sequences are MNHEY and SVGAGI. This CDR3 comprises 15 residues. The germline V and J ends were trimmed by 6 bases and 6 bases, with 21 bases remaining between them.

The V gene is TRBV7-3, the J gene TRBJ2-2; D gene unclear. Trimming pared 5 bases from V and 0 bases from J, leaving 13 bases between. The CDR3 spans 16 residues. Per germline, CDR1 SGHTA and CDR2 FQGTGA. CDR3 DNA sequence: TGTGCCAGCAGCCCCCCCGAGGCAGCGAACACCGGGGAGCTGTTTTTT. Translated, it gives CASSPPEAANTGELFF.

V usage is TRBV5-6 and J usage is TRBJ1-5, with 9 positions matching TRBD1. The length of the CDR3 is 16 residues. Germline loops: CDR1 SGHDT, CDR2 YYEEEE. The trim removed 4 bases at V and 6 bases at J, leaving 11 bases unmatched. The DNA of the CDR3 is TGTGCCAGCAGCCGACCCGGGACAGGGAATGGTCAGCCCCAGCATTTT. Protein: CASSRPGTGNGQPQHF.

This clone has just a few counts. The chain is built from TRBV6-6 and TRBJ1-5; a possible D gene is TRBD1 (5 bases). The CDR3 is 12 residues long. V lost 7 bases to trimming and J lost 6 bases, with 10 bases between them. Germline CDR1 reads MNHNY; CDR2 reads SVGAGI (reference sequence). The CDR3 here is CASNPGIQPQHF. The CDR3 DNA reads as TGTGCCAGCAACCCAGGGATTCAGCCCCAGCATTTT.

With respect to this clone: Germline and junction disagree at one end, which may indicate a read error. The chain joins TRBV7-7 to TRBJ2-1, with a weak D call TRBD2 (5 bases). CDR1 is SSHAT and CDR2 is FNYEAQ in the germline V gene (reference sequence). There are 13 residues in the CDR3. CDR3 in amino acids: CASSLDPGDEQFF. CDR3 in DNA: TGTGCTAGCAGCTTAGATCCCGGGGATGAGCAGTTCTTC. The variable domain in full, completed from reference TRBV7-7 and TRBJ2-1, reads GAGVSQSPRYKVTKRGQDVTLRCDPISSHATLYWYQQALGQGPEFLTYFNYEAQPDKSGLPSDRFSAERPEGSISTLTIQRTEQRDSAMYRCASSLDPGDEQFFGPGTRLTVL.

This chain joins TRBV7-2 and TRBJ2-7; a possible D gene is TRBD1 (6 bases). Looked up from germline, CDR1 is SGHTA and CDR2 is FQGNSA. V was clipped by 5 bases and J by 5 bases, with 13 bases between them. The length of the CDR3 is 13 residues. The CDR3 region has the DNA TGTGCCAGCAGCGGCAACAGGGAAGACGAGCAGTACTTC. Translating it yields CASSGNREDEQYF.

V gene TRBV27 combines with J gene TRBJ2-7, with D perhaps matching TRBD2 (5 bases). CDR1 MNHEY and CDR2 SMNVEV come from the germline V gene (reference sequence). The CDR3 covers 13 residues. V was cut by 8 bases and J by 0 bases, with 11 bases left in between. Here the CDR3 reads CASGPGFSYEQYF. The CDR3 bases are TGTGCCAGCGGCCCGGGGTTCTCCTACGAGCAGTACTTC.